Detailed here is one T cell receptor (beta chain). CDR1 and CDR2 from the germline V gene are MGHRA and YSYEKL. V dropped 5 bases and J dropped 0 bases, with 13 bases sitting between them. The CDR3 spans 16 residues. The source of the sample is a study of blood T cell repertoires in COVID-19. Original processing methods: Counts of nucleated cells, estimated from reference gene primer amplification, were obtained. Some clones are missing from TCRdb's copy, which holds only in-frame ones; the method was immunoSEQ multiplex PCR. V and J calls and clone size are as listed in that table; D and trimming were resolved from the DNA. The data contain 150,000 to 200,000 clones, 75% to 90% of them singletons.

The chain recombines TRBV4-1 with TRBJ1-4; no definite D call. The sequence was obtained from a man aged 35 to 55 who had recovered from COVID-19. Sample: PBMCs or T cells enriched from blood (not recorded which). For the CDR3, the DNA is TGCGCCAGCAGCTATCTAGCGGCTGCAACTAATGAAAAACTGTTTTTT. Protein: CASSYLAAATNEKLFF.